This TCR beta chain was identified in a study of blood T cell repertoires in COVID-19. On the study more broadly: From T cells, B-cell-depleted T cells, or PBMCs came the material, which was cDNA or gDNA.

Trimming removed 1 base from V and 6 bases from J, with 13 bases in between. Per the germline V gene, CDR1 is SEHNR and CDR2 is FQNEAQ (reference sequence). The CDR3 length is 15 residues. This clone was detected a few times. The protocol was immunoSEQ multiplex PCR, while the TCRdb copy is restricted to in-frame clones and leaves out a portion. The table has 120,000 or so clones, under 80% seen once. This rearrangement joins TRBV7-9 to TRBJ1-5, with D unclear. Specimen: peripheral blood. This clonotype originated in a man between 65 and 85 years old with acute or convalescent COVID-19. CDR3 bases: TGTGCCAGCAGCTTAGGGTTGGCGGTGGGTCAGCCCCAGCATTTT. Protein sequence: CASSLGLAVGQPQHF.